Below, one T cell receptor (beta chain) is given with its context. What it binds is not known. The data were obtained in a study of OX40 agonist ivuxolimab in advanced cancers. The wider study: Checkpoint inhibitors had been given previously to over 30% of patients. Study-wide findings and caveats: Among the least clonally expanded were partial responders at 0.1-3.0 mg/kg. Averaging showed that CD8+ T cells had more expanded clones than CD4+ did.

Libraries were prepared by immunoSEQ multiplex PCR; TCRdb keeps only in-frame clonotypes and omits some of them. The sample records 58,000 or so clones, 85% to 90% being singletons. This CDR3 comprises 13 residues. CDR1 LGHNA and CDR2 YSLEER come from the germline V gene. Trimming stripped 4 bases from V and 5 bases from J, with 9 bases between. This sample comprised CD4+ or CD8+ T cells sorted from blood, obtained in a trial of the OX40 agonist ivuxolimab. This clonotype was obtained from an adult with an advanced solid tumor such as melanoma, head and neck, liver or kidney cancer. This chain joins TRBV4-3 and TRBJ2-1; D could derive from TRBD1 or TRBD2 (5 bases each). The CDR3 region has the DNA TGCGCCAGCAGCCCGGGACCTGACAATGAGCAGTTCTTC. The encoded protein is CASSPGPDNEQFF.